This T cell receptor beta chain originates from a study of blood T cell repertoires in COVID-19. Study-wide context: Acute and convalescent COVID-19 specimens originated in the United States, Italy and Spain. PBMCs, B-cell-depleted T cells, or T cells were the source of the cDNA or gDNA that made up the material.

This clone was seen a handful of times. Original analysis: Reference gene primers were amplified, and this amplification served to estimate nucleated cell counts. Profiling relied on immunoSEQ multiplex PCR, and the TCRdb table lists in-frame clones only, not all of them. Clonal size and the V and J genes are those of that table, whereas D and trimming came from the DNA. The sample has just over 650,000 clones; about 87% are singletons. The CDR3 is 18 residues long. V lost 3 bases to trimming and J lost 6 bases; unmatched junction nucleotides: 18. CDR1 and CDR2 from the germline V gene are SGHRS and YFSETQ.

The J gene is TRBJ1-2, the V gene TRBV5-1; 9 bases map to TRBD1. The receptor's source is a woman in her late teens or twenties with acute or convalescent COVID-19. The sample comprised peripheral blood. The CDR3 here is CASSSAVLGTGSVNGYTF. The CDR3 DNA sequence: TGCGCCAGCAGCTCCGCTGTCTTAGGGACAGGGTCGGTAAATGGCTACACCTTC.